These T cell receptor beta chains were read from a single sample in a study of T cells in Graves' hyperthyroidism and ophthalmopathy. MiXCR, run by TCRdb on the multiplex PCR reads, gives a single entry per CDR3 protein. Among hundreds of thousands of distinct CDR3 sequences listed, around 13% were seen once. Sequences were obtained from blood. Source of these receptors: a young woman with Graves' hyperthyroidism. CDR3s leave out the opening cysteine and the closing phenylalanine or tryptophan. Size is omitted from some rows. Given values are once, few, many or a class for expanded clones.

clone size: .; V gene: TRBV24-1; CDR3 protein: ATSDTRTGIGYT
clone size: few; V gene: TRBV6-1; CDR3 protein: ASSQAPGTGDQETQY
clone size: many; V gene: TRBV2; CDR3 protein: ASSLTASGSGTGELF
clone size: .; V gene: TRBV5-1; CDR3 protein: ASSATSGISNEQF
clone size: many; V gene: TRBV20-1; CDR3 protein: SASPPGQRMAQY
clone size: .; V gene: TRBV10-3; CDR3 protein: AISEAENTGELF
clone size: .; V gene: TRBV7-9; CDR3 protein: ASSWGQGGYEQY
clone size: many; V gene: TRBV29-1; CDR3 protein: SVLGRGVGAEAF
clone size: once; V gene: TRBV24-1; CDR3 protein: ATSDFNRPQH
clone size: .; V gene: TRBV2; CDR3 protein: ASSLPPGTNNEQY
clone size: few; V gene: TRBV15; CDR3 protein: ATSRSSGRAPGELF
clone size: many; V gene: TRBV6-1; CDR3 protein: ASNPESRLAGLAKNIQY
clone size: many; V gene: TRBV30; CDR3 protein: AWSYNTYYTDTQY
clone size: many; V gene: TRBV11-2; CDR3 protein: ASSLMSEAGYT